This T cell receptor (beta chain) is from a study of blood T cell repertoires in COVID-19. Trimming cost V 4 bases and J 4 bases; bases outside gene matches: 5. The CDR3 runs to 15 residues. CDR1 and CDR2 (germline): MDHEN, SYDVKM. Per the original data handling: Estimated nucleated cell counts came from reference gene primer amplification. Here immunoSEQ multiplex PCR was the method, and the copy in TCRdb shows in-frame clones only, minus some. V and J calls and clone size are those listed in that table; D and trimming were worked out from the DNA. The sample shows 300,000 to 400,000 clones, over 80% of them seen only once.

The gene calls are TRBV28 and TRBJ2-3; 10 nucleotides agree with TRBD1. This receptor was identified in a man aged 25-45 years with COVID-19, enrolled during active disease. What was sequenced was peripheral blood. This chain's CDR3 is CASSSGTGVPDTQYF. The CDR3 region has the DNA TGTGCCAGCAGTTCCGGGACAGGGGTCCCAGATACGCAGTATTTT.